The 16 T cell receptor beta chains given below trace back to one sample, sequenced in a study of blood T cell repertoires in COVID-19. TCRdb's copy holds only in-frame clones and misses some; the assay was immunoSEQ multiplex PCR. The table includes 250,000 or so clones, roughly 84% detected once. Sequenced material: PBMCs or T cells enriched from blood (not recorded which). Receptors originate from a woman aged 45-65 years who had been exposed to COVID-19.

The CDR3 DNA sequence: TGTGCCAGCAGCTTGTGGTCGACAGAAAATGAAGCTTTCTTT. It codes for CASSLWSTENEAFF. The V gene is TRBV5-4, the J gene TRBJ1-1; tentatively, D is TRBD1 (5 bases). Per germline, CDR1 SGHNT and CDR2 YYREEE (reference sequence). The V end was cut by 1 base, the J end by 7 bases, with 14 bases between. This CDR3 has 14 amino acids.

The CDR3 DNA reads as TGTGCCAGCAGCCCCAGGGCCATGGAGTACACTGAAGCTTTCTTT. Protein: CASSPRAMEYTEAFF. The chain is built from TRBV3-1 (or the pseudogene TRBV3-2) and TRBJ1-1; a weak D match, TRBD1 (5 bases). The germline V and J ends were trimmed by 4 bases and 3 bases, with 15 bases remaining between them. The CDR3 spans 15 residues. The germline V gene has CDR1 LGHDT and CDR2 YNNKEL (reference sequence).

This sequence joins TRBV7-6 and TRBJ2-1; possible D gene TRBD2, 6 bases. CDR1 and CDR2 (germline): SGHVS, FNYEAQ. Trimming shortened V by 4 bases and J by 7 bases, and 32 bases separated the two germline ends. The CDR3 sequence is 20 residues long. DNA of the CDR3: TGTGCCAGCAGCTCGACTAGGGCTCGGTGGGTCAATATTCGGACGAATGAGCAGTTCTTC. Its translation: CASSSTRARWVNIRTNEQFF.

CDR3 in DNA: TGCGCCAGCAGATCGCTCGGGACAGACCAAGAGACCCAGTACTTC. It is translated as CASRSLGTDQETQYF. The V call is TRBV5-1, the J call TRBJ2-5, with 7 bases identical to TRBD1. The CDR3 consists of 15 residues. Germline assignment: CDR1 SGHRS and CDR2 YFSETQ. V lost 5 bases to trimming and J lost 0 bases; unmatched junction nucleotides: 7.

Here the CDR3 reads CASSSDFGRNTEAFF. For the CDR3, the DNA is TGTGCCAGCAGTTCGGACTTCGGTCGGAACACTGAAGCTTTCTTT. The genes are TRBV28 and TRBJ1-1; D gene ambiguous. Trimming cost V 4 bases and J 1 base, with 13 bases left between them. Looked up from germline, CDR1 is MDHEN and CDR2 is SYDVKM. The CDR3 contains 15 residues.

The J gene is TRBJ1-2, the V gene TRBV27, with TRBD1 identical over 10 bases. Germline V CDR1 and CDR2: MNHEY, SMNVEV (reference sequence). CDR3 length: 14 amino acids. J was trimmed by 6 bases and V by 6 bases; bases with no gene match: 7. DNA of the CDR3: TGTGCCAGCAGGCGACAGGGGGCACGGGATGGCTACACCTTC. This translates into CASRRQGARDGYTF.

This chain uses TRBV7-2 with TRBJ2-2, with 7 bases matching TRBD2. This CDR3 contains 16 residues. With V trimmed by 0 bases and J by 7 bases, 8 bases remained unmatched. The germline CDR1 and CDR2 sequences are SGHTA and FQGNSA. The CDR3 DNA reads TGTGCCAGCAGCTTAGCTCAACCGGGGAGGGGCGGGGAGCTGTTTTTT. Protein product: CASSLAQPGRGGELFF.

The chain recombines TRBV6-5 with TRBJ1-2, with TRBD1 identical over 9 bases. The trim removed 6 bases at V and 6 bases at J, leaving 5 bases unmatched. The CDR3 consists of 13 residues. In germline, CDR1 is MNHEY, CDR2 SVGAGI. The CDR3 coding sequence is TGTGCCAGCAGCCCCGGACAGGGGAATGGCTACACCTTC. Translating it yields CASSPGQGNGYTF.

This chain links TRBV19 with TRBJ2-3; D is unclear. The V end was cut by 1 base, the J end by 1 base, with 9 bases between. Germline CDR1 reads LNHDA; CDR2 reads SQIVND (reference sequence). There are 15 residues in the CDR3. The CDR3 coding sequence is TGTGCCAGTAGTATAGTACACCGGGGCACAGATACGCAGTATTTT. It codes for CASSIVHRGTDTQYF.

The DNA of the CDR3 is TGTGCCAGCTCACCGTTCGGCGGGAAGAATGAAAAACTGTTTTTT. It specifies CASSPFGGKNEKLFF. This rearrangement joins TRBV18 to TRBJ1-4; D is uncertain. The CDR3 runs 15 residues. Germline values: CDR1 KGHSH, CDR2 LQKENI. V dropped 3 bases and J dropped 5 bases, with 13 bases sitting between them.

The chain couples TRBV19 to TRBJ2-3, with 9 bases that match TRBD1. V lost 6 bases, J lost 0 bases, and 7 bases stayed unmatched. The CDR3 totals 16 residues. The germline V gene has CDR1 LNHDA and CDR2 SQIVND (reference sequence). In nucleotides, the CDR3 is TGTGCCAGTAGGAATGATGGGACAGGGAGCACAGATACGCAGTATTTT. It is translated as CASRNDGTGSTDTQYF.

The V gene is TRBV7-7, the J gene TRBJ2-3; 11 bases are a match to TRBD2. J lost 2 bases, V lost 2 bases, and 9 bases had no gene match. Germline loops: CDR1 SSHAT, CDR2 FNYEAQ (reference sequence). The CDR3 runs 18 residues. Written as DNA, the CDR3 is TGTGCCAGCAGCTTACCCTCTAGCGGGGGGACTATCACAGATACGCAGTATTTT. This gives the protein CASSLPSSGGTITDTQYF.

Here the CDR3 reads CASSEARTAGGYTF. The CDR3 region has the DNA TGTGCCAGCAGTGAAGCCCGGACGGCGGGTGGCTACACCTTC. The V call is TRBV6-1, the J call TRBJ1-2; D call uncertain. The V end lost 0 bases, the J end lost 7 bases, and 12 bases lay between the germline ends. The germline gives CDR1 MNHNS, CDR2 SASEGT. The CDR3 runs 14 residues.

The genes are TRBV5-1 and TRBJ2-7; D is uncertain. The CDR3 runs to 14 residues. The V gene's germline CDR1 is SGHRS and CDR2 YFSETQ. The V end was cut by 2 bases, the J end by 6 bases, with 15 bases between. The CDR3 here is CASSFGGSSLEQYF. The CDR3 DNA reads TGCGCCAGCAGCTTCGGTGGTTCCTCTCTCGAGCAGTACTTC.

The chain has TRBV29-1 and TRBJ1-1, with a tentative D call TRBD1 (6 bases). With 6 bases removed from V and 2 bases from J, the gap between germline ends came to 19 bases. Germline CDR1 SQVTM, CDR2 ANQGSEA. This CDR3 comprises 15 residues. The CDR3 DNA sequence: TGCAGCGTCTTGAAGATGGCACAGGGAAACACTGAAGCTTTCTTT. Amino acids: CSVLKMAQGNTEAFF.

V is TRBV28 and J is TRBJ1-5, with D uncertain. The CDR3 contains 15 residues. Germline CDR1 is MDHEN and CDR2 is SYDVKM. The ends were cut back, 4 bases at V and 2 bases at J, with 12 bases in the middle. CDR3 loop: CASSWPGQGNQPQHF. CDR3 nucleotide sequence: TGTGCCAGCAGTTGGCCTGGGCAGGGCAATCAGCCCCAGCATTTT. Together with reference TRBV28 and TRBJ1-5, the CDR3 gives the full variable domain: DVKVTQSSRYLVKRTGEKVFLECVQDMDHENMFWYRQDPGLGLRLIYFSYDVKMKEKGDIPEGYSVSREKKERFSLILESASTNQTSMYLCASSWPGQGNQPQHFGDGTRLSIL.